Detailed here is one T cell receptor (beta chain). Between the trimmed V and J ends, which lost 5 bases and 3 bases, there was a span of 16 bases. The CDR3 sequence is 15 residues long. Per the germline V gene, CDR1 is LGHDT and CDR2 is YNNKEL (reference sequence). In the authors' workflow: For nucleated cells, counts were estimated from reference gene primer amplification. Sequencing used immunoSEQ multiplex PCR; TCRdb keeps in-frame clones, though not all of them. V, J and clone size derive from that table, while D and trimming were established from the DNA sequence. The sample lists approximately 150,000 clones; 80% to 90% were seen once. The data derive from a study of blood T cell repertoires in COVID-19.

The sample taken for sequencing was peripheral blood. This sequence originates from a woman aged 80 or over with acute or convalescent COVID-19. V gene TRBV3-1 (or the pseudogene TRBV3-2) combines with J gene TRBJ1-1; a possible D gene is TRBD1 (6 bases). Here the CDR3 DNA reads TGTGCCAGCAGCTTAAGGACAGAGGGGGACACTGAAGCTTTCTTT. Translation gives CASSLRTEGDTEAFF.